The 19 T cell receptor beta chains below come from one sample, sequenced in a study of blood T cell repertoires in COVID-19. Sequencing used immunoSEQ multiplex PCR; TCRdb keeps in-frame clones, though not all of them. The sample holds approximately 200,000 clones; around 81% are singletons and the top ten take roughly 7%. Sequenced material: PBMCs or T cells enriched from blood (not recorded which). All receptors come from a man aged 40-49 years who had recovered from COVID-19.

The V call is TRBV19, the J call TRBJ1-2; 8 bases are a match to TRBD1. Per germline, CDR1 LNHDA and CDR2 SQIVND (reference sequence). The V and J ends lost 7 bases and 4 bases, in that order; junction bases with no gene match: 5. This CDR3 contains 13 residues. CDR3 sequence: CASTRGQSYGYTF. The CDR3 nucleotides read TGTGCCAGTACCAGGGGGCAATCCTATGGCTACACCTTC.

Here the CDR3 DNA reads TGCGCCAGCAGCCAAGCAGGGTTCAACGCAGATACGCAGTATTTT. Its translation is CASSQAGFNADTQYF. J is TRBJ2-3 and V is TRBV4-1; the D gene is possibly TRBD1 (5 bases). The CDR3 covers 15 residues. CDR1 MGHRA and CDR2 YSYEKL come from the germline V gene. Deletions cut 1 base from V and 4 bases from J, with 12 bases between.

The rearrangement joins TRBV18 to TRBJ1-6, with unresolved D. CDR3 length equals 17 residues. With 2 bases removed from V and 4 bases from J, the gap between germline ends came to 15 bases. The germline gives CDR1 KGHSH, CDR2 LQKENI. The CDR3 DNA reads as TGTGCCAGCTCACCAATGCTGGGCTCCTCTTATAATTCACCCCTCCACTTT. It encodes CASSPMLGSSYNSPLHF.

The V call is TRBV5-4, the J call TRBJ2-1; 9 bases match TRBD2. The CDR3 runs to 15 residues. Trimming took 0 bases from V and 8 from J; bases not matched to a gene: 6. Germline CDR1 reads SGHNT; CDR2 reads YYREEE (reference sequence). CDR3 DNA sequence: TGTGCCAGCAGCTTGGTGCGGGGGGGCCAAGATGAGCAGTTCTTC. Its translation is CASSLVRGGQDEQFF.

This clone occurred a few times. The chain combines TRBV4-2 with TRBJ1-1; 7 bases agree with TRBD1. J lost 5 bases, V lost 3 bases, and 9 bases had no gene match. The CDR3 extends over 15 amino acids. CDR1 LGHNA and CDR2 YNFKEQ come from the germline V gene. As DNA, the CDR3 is TGTGCCAGCAGCCAGCCGGACAGGACGGAAACTGAAGCTTTCTTT. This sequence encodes CASSQPDRTETEAFF.

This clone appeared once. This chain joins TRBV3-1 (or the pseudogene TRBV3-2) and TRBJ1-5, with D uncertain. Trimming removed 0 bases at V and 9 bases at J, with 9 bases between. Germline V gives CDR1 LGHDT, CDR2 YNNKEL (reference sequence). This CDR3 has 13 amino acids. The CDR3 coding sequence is TGTGCCAGCAGCCAAGATCGATATAGGCCCCAGCATTTT. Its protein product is CASSQDRYRPQHF.

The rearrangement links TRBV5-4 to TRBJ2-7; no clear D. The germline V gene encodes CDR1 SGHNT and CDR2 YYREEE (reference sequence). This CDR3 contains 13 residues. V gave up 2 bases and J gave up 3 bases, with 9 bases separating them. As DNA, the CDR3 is TGTGCCAGCAGCTTACCAGGTTACTACGAGCAGTACTTC. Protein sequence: CASSLPGYYEQYF.

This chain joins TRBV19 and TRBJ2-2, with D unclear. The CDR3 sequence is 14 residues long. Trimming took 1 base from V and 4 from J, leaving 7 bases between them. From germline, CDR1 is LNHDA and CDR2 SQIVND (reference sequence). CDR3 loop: CASSIGQVTGELFF. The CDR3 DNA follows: TGTGCCAGTAGTATAGGTCAGGTCACCGGGGAGCTGTTTTTT.

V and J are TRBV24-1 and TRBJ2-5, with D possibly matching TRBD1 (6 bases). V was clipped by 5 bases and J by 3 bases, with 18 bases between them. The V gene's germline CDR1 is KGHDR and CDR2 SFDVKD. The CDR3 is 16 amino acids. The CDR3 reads CATSVGGGGLEETQYF. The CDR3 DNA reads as TGTGCCACCAGTGTTGGTGGGGGCGGCCTAGAAGAGACCCAGTACTTC.

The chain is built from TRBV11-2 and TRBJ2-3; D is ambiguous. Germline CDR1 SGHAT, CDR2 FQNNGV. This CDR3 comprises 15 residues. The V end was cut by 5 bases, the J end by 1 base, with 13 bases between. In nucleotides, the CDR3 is TGTGCCAGCAGCCCACTCCTTTCCCGCACAGATACGCAGTATTTT. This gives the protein CASSPLLSRTDTQYF.

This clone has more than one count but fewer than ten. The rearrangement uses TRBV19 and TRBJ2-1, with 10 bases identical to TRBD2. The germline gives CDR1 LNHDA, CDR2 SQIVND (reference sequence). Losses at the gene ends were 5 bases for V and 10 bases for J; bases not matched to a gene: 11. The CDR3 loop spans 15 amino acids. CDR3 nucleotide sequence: TGTGCCAGTAGTCAGAGCGGGGGGGCCTTATTCGAGCAGTTCTTC. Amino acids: CASSQSGGALFEQFF.

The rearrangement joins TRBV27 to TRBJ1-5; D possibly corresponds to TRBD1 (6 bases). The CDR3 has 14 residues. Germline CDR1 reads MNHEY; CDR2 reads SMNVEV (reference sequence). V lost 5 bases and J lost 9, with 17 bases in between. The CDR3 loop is CASSGRAGARPQHF. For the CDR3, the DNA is TGTGCCAGCAGTGGGCGGGCGGGGGCGCGGCCCCAGCATTTT.

The CDR3 reads CASTRGYGYTF. Here the CDR3 DNA reads TGTGCCAGTACTCGAGGCTATGGCTACACCTTC. The chain recombines TRBV19 with TRBJ1-2, with unresolved D. CDR1 and CDR2 from the germline V gene are LNHDA and SQIVND (reference sequence). The V gene lost 7 bases and the J gene lost 4 bases, with 7 bases spanning the gap. There are 11 residues in the CDR3. The full variable domain, rest sourced from reference TRBV19 and TRBJ1-2, is DGGITQSPKYLFRKEGQNVTLSCEQNLNHDAMYWYRQDPGQGLRLIYYSQIVNDFQKGDIAEGYSVSREKKESFPLTVTSAQKNPTAFYLCASTRGYGYTFGSGTRLTVV.

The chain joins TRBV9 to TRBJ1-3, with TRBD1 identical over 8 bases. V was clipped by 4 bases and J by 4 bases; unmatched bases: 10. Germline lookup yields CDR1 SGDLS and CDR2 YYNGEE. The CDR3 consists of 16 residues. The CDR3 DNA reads TGTGCCAGCAGCACACAAGACAGGGGAGGGGGAAACACCATATATTTT. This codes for CASSTQDRGGGNTIYF.

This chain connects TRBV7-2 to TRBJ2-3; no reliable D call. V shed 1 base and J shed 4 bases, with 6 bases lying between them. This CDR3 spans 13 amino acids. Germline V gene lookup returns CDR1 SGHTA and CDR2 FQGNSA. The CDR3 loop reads CASSLEAPDTQYF. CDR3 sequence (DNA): TGTGCCAGCAGCTTAGAAGCCCCAGATACGCAGTATTTT.

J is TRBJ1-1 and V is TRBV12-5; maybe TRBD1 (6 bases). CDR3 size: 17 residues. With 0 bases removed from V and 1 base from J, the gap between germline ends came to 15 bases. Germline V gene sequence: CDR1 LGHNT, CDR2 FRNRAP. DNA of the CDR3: TGTGCTAGTGGTTTGGTAACTCACCTAGGGGGGAACACTGAAGCTTTCTTT. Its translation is CASGLVTHLGGNTEAFF.

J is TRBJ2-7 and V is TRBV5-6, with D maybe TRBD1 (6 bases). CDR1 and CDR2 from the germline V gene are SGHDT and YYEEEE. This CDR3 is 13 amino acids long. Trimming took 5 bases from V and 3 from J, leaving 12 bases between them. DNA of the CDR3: TGTGCCAGCAGGAGACAGGAGTACTACGAGCAGTACTTC. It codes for CASRRQEYYEQYF.

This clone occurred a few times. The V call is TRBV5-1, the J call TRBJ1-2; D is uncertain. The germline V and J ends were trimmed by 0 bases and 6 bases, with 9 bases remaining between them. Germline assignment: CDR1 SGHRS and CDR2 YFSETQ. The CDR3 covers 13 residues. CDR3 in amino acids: CASSLGSQDGYTF. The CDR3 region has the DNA TGCGCCAGCAGCTTGGGTTCTCAGGATGGCTACACCTTC.

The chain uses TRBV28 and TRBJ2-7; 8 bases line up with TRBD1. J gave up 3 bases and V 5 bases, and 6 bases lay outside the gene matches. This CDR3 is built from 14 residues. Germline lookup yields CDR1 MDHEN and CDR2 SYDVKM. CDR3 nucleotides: TGTGCCAGCAGTCCTTACAGGGGGGACTACGAGCAGTACTTC. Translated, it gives CASSPYRGDYEQYF.